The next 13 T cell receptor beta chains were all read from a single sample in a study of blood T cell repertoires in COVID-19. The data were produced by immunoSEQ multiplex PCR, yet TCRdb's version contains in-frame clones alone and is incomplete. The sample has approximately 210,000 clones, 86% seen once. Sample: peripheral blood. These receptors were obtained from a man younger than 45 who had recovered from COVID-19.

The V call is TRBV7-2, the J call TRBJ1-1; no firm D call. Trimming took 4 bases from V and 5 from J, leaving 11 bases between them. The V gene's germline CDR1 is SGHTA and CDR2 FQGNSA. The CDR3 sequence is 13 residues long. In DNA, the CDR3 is TGTGCCAGCAGCTCGACTACGGGGACTGAAGCTTTCTTT. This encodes CASSSTTGTEAFF.

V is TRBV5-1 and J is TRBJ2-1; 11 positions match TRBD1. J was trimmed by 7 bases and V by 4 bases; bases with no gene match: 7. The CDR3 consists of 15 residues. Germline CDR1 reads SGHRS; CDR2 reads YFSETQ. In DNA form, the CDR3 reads TGCGCCAGCAGCAGGACAGGGGGCGCGACGAATGAGCAGTTCTTC. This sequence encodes CASSRTGGATNEQFF.

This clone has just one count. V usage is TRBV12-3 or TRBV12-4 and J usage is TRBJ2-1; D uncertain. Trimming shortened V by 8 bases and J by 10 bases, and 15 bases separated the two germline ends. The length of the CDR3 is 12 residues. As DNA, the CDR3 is TGTGCCAGCGTTTTGGTCGCCGGGGAGCAGTTCTTC. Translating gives CASVLVAGEQFF.

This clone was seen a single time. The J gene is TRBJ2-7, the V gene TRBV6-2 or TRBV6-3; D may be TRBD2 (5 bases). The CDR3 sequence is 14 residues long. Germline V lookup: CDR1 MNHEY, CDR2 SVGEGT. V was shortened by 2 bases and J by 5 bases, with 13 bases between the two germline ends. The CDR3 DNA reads TGTGCCAGCAGTTACGCCGGGGTAGGGCACGAGCAGTACTTC. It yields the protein CASSYAGVGHEQYF.

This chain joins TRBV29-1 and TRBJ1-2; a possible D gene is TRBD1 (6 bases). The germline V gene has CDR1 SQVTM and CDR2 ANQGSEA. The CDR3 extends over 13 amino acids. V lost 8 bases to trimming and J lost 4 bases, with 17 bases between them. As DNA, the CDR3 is TGCAGCTCAACCGGGACAAACCTCTATGGCTACACCTTC. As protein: CSSTGTNLYGYTF.

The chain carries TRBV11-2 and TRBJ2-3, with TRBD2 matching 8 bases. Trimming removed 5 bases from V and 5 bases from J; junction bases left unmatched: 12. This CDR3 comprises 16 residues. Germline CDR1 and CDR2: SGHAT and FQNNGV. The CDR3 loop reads CASSPLPGGRVDTQYF. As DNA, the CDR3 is TGTGCCAGCAGCCCCCTCCCGGGGGGGCGGGTAGATACGCAGTATTTT.

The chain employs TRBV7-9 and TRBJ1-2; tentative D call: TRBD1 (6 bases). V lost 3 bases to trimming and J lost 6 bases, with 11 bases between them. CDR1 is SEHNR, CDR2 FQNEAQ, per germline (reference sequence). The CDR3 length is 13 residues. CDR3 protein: CASSLEGGNGYTF. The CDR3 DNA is TGTGCCAGCAGCTTGGAAGGGGGAAATGGCTACACCTTC.

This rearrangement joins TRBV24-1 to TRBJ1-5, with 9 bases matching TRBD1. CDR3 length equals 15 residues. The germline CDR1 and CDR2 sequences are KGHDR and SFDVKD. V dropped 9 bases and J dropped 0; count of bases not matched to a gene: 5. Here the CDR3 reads CATGGTGNSNQPQHF. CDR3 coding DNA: TGTGCCACCGGAGGGACAGGGAATAGCAATCAGCCCCAGCATTTT.

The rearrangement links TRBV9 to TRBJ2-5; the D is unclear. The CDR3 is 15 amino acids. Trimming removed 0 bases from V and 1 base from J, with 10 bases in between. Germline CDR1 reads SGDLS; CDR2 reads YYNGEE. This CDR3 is CASSVGITVQETQYF. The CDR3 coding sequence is TGTGCCAGCAGCGTAGGTATCACGGTCCAAGAGACCCAGTACTTC.

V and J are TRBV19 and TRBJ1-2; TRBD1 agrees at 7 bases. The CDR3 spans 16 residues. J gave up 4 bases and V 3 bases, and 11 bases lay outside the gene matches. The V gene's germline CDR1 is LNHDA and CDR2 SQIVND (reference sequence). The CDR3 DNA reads TGTGCCAGTAGTATCCCGAATACCGGGACAGCCTATGGCTACACCTTC. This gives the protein CASSIPNTGTAYGYTF.

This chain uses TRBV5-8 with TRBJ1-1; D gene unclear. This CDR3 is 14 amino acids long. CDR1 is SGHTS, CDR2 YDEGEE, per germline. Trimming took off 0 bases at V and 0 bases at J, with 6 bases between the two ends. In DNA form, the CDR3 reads TGTGCCAGCAGCTTGGAACAGCTGAACACTGAAGCTTTCTTT. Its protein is CASSLEQLNTEAFF.

The CDR3 DNA reads as TGTGCCAGCTCACCAAACAGGGGCGCAGAACAGCCCCAGCATTTT. Translated: CASSPNRGAEQPQHF. The chain is built from TRBV18 and TRBJ1-5; 7 bases are a match to TRBD1. V was clipped by 2 bases and J by 7 bases; unmatched bases: 8. Germline-derived CDR1 and CDR2 are KGHSH and LQKENI. The CDR3 extends over 15 amino acids.

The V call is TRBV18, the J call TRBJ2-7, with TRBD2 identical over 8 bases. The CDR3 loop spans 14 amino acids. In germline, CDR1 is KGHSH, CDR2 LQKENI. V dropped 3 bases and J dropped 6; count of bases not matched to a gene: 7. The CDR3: CASSPVSGGSEQYF. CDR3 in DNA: TGTGCCAGCTCACCTGTGAGCGGGGGAAGCGAGCAGTACTTC.